The table lists the clone carrying this T cell receptor (beta chain) with a count of one. The antigen is not known. The data were obtained in a study of early T cells in non-severe SARS-CoV-2 infection. Study-wide findings and caveats: Sequences matched to VDJdb favored anti-spike CD8 responses, while private and CD4 specificities were missed.

The CDR3 is 16 amino acids. The germline V and J ends were trimmed by 0 bases and 3 bases, with 15 bases remaining between them. The germline V gene has CDR1 LGHDT and CDR2 YNNKEL (reference sequence). TCRdb re-analysed the 5' RACE reads in MiXCR, keeping a single row per CDR3 protein. The sample records about 60,000 distinct CDR3 sequences, roughly 12% being singletons. The J gene is TRBJ2-7, the V gene TRBV3-1; D might be TRBD1 or TRBD2, each matching 5 bases. The receptor's source is an adult who was a healthcare worker with PCR-confirmed SARS-CoV-2 infection or an uninfected control (not recorded which). Sample: whole blood. The CDR3 loop reads CASSQDPPGPRYEQYF. The CDR3 bases are TGTGCCAGCAGCCAAGACCCTCCGGGACCTCGCTACGAGCAGTACTTC.